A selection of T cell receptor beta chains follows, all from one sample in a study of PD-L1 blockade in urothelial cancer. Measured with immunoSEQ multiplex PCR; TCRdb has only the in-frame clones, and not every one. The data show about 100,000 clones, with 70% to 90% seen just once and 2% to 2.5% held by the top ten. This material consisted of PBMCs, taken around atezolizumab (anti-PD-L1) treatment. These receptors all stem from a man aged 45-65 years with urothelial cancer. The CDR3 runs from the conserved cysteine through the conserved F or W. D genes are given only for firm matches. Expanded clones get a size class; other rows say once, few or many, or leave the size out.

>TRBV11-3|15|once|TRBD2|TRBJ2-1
TGTGCCAGCAGCTCGCTAGCGGGCGGCAGCAATGAGCAGTTCTTC
CASSSLAGGSNEQFF
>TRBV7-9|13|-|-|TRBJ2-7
TGTGCCAGCAGCCCCCCAGGGTATGACGAGCAGTACTTC
CASSPPGYDEQYF
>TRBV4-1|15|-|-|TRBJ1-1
TGCGCCAGCAGCCAAGTTAGAGGGGAGGACACTGAAGCTTTCTTT
CASSQVRGEDTEAFF
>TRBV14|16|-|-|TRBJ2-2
TGTGCCAGCAGCCAAGATCTTGGGCGAGTGGCCGGGGAGCTGTTTTTT
CASSQDLGRVAGELFF
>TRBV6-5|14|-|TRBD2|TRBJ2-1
TGTGCCAGCAGTACGGGAGGCCCCTACAATGAGCAGTTCTTC
CASSTGGPYNEQFF
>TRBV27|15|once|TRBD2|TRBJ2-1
TGTGCCAGCAGTTCCGGGACTAGCGGTTACAATGAGCAGTTCTTC
CASSSGTSGYNEQFF
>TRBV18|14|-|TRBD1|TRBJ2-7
TGTGCCAGCTCACTTCGGACAGGTGTCTACGAGCAGTACTTC
CASSLRTGVYEQYF
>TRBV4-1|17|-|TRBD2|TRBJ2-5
TGCGCCAGCAGCCAACTTACCGGGACTAGCAGAGAAGAGACCCAGTACTTC
CASSQLTGTSREETQYF
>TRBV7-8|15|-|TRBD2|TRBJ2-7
TGTGCCAGCGTCCCGGCCGGACTAGCGTCCCACGAGCAGTACTTC
CASVPAGLASHEQYF
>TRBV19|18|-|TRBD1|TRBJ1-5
TGTGCCAGTAGCGGGGGACAGGGGGTCGCTAATAGCAATCAGCCCCAGCATTTT
CASSGGQGVANSNQPQHF
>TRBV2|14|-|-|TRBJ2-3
TGTGCCAGCCCACCAGCCGGGAGTTCGGATACGCAGTATTTT
CASPPAGSSDTQYF
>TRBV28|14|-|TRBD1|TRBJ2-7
TGTGCCAGCAGTTACGGGACAGGGGTACGGGAGCAGTACTTC
CASSYGTGVREQYF
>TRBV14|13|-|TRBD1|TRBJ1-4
TGTGCCAGCAGCCAGGGACAGGCTGAAAAACTGTTTTTT
CASSQGQAEKLFF
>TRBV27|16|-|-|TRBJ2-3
TGTGCCAGCAGTCGGGGGAGGAGGTTTGGGACAGATACGCAGTATTTT
CASSRGRRFGTDTQYF
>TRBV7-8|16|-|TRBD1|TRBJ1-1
TGTGCCAGCAGCTCGAGGGACAGGGGGTACCACACTGAAGCTTTCTTT
CASSSRDRGYHTEAFF
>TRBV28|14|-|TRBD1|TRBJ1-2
TGTGCCAGCAGTGGTGGACAGGAAGCCTATGGCTACACCTTC
CASSGGQEAYGYTF
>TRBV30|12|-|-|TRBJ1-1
TGTGCCTGGAGTCGCTCGGGGACTGAAGCTTTCTTT
CAWSRSGTEAFF
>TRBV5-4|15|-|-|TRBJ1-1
TGTGCCAGCAGCTTGGATCTCGTCCTTAACACTGAAGCTTTCTTT
CASSLDLVLNTEAFF
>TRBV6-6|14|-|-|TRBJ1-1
TGTGCCAGCAGTTACTCGGACAGCCCCTCGGCAGCTTTCTTT
CASSYSDSPSAAFF
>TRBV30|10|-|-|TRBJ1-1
TGTGCCTGGCTACAGGGTGAAGCTTTCTTT
CAWLQGEAFF
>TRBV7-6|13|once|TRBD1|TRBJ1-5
TGTGCCAGCAGCGGGACAGGGGGGCAGCCCCAGCATTTT
CASSGTGGQPQHF
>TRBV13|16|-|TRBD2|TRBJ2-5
TGTGCCAGCAGCTTAGGACTAGCGGGAATGCAAGAGACCCAGTACTTC
CASSLGLAGMQETQYF
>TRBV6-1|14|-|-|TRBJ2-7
TGTGCCAGCCTGCTAGCCGCCCGCTCCTACGAGCAGTACTTC
CASLLAARSYEQYF
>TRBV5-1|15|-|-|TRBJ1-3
TGCGCCAGCAGGTTCGACAGTTCCTCTGGAAACACCATATATTTT
CASRFDSSSGNTIYF
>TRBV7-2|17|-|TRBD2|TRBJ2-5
TGTGCCAGCAGCTTAGGAGGACTAGCGGGAGTTGGGGAGACCCAGTACTTC
CASSLGGLAGVGETQYF
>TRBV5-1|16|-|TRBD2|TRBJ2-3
TGCGCCAGCAGCTTGGAACCTAGCGGGAGTTCCGATACGCAGTATTTT
CASSLEPSGSSDTQYF
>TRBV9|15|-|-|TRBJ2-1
TGTGCCAGCAGCGTAGTCGGGGGCTCCTACAATGAGCAGTTCTTC
CASSVVGGSYNEQFF
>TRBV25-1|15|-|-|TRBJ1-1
TGTGCCAGCAGTGAATCGGGGGGGGCGGACACTGAAGCTTTCTTT
CASSESGGADTEAFF
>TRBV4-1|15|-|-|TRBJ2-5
TGCGCCAGCAGCCAAGATCGAGGCCGGCAAGAGACCCAGTACTTC
CASSQDRGRQETQYF
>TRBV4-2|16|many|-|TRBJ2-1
TGTGCCAGCAGCCAAGGGGGGACTTCCTCCTACAATGAGCAGTTCTTC
CASSQGGTSSYNEQFF
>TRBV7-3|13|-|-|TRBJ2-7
TGTGCCAGCAGCTGGAACGCGAGGGACGAGCAGTACTTC
CASSWNARDEQYF
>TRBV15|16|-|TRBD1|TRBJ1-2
TGTGCCACCAGCACCCTGGGACAGGAGTCTCACTATGGCTACACCTTC
CATSTLGQESHYGYTF
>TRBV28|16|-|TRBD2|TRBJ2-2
TGTGCCAGCAGTTCGGTTCGGGAGGGCCGAACCGGGGAGCTGTTTTTT
CASSSVREGRTGELFF
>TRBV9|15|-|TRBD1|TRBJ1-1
TGTGCCAGCAGCGCCGCAGGGGGCGCCCCGACTGAAGCTTTCTTT
CASSAAGGAPTEAFF
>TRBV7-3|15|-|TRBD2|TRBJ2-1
TGTGCCAGCAGCCGGAGTAGCGGGACCTACAATGAGCAGTTCTTC
CASSRSSGTYNEQFF
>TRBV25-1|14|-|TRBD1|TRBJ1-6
TGTGCCAGCAGTCGGACAGGGCTTAATTCACCCCTCCACTTT
CASSRTGLNSPLHF
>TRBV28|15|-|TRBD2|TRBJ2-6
TGTGCCAGCAGCCTGCGGGGGGTAGGGGCCAACGTCCTGACTTTC
CASSLRGVGANVLTF
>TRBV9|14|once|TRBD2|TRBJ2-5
TGTGCCAGCAGCGCGCGGACTAGCGGCGAGACCCAGTACTTC
CASSARTSGETQYF
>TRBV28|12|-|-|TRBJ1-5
TGTGCCAGCAGTTCTCTGAATCAGCCCCAGCATTTT
CASSSLNQPQHF
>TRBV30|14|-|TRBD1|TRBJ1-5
TGTGCCTGGACGTACAGGGGGAGCAATCAGCCCCAGCATTTT
CAWTYRGSNQPQHF
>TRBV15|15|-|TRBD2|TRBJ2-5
TGTGCCACCAAGCATCCGGGCGGGAGGGTCGAGACCCAGTACTTC
CATKHPGGRVETQYF
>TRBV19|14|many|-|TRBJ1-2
TGTGCCAGTAGTATTATCCCGGTTAACTATGGCTACACCTTC
CASSIIPVNYGYTF
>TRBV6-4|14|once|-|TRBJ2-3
TGTGCCAGCAGCCCCCAGGGTAGCACAGATACGCAGTATTTT
CASSPQGSTDTQYF